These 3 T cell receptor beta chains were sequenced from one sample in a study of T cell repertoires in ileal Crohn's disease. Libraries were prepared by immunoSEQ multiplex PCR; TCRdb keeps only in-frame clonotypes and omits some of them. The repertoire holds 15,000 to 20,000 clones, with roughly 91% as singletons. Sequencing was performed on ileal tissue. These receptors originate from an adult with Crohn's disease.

CDR3 loop: CASSLRDQNIQYF. CDR3 nucleotide sequence: TGCGCCAGCAGCCTCCGGGATCAAAACATTCAGTACTTC. The V call is TRBV4-1, the J call TRBJ2-4, with D perhaps matching TRBD2 (5 bases). This CDR3 region has 13 residues. CDR1 is MGHRA and CDR2 is YSYEKL in the germline V gene. The V end lost 4 bases, the J end lost 5 bases, and 9 bases lay between the germline ends.

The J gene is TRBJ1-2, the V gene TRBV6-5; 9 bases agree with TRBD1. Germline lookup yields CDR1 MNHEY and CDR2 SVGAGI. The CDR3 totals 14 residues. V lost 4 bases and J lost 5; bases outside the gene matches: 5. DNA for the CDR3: TGTGCCAGCAGTTCCCGGACAGGGGAGTATGGCTACACCTTC. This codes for CASSSRTGEYGYTF.

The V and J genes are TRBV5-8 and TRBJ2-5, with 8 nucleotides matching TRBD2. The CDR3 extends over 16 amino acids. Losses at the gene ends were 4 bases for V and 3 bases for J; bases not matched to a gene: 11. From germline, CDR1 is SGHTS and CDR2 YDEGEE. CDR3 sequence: CASSPGISGVKETQYF. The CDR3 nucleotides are TGTGCCAGCAGCCCGGGCATTAGCGGGGTTAAAGAGACCCAGTACTTC.